Presented here are 5 T cell receptor beta chains from one specimen sequenced in a study of blood T cell repertoires in COVID-19. The table came from immunoSEQ multiplex PCR; TCRdb's copy has only in-frame clones and leaves some out. The repertoire holds about 170,000 clones, approximately 91% seen once, with almost 5% in the top ten. Sample: peripheral blood. These receptors were collected from a man younger than 35 with COVID-19, enrolled during active disease.

This clone was picked up one time. The chain employs TRBV2 and TRBJ1-6, with D possibly TRBD1 on 5 matching bases. This CDR3 contains 16 residues. Trimming pared 8 bases from V and 5 bases from J, leaving 19 bases between. Germline V gene sequence: CDR1 SNHLY, CDR2 FYNNEI. The CDR3 is CASGAGRGLNNSPLHF. The CDR3, as DNA: TGTGCCAGCGGGGCCGGGCGAGGTCTAAATAATTCACCCCTCCACTTT.

The rearrangement links TRBV24-1 to TRBJ2-7; D is perhaps TRBD1 (6 bases). The V gene lost 2 bases and the J gene lost 5 bases, with 9 bases spanning the gap. The length of the CDR3 is 13 residues. Germline CDR1 reads KGHDR; CDR2 reads SFDVKD. The CDR3 region is CATSDSYRDEQYF. DNA of the CDR3: TGTGCCACCAGTGATTCCTACAGGGACGAGCAGTACTTC.

This clone was seen once. The chain has TRBV7-8 and TRBJ1-3; tentatively, D is TRBD1 (6 bases). V shed 5 bases and J shed 4 bases, with 15 bases lying between them. The CDR3 spans 15 residues. Germline assignment: CDR1 SGHVS and CDR2 FQNEAQ. CDR3 DNA: TGTGCCAGCAGCGTCACCCCAGGGGCCGGAAACACCATATATTTT. Amino acids: CASSVTPGAGNTIYF.

The V and J genes are TRBV28 and TRBJ2-7; D ambiguous. The CDR3 totals 14 residues. V was trimmed by 6 bases and J by 4 bases, leaving 16 bases between them. Germline CDR1 MDHEN, CDR2 SYDVKM. In DNA, the CDR3 is TGTGCCAGCAGACCCTCCGGGTTCCTTTACGAGCAGTACTTC. Amino acids: CASRPSGFLYEQYF.

The chain employs TRBV15 and TRBJ2-7; 10 bases line up with TRBD2. V gave up 1 base and J gave up 3 bases; unmatched junction bases: 9. Germline lookup yields CDR1 LNHNV and CDR2 YYDKDF (reference sequence). The CDR3 length is 17 residues. In nucleotides, the CDR3 is TGTGCCACCAGCAGAGTGGCTAGCGGGAGTCTCAGCTACGAGCAGTACTTC. Translated, it gives CATSRVASGSLSYEQYF. Combining the CDR3 with reference TRBV15 and TRBJ2-7 gives the whole variable domain DAMVIQNPRYQVTQFGKPVTLSCSQTLNHNVMYWYQQKSSQAPKLLFHYYDKDFNNEADTPDNFQSRRPNTSFCFLDIRSPGLGDTAMYLCATSRVASGSLSYEQYFGPGTRLTVT.